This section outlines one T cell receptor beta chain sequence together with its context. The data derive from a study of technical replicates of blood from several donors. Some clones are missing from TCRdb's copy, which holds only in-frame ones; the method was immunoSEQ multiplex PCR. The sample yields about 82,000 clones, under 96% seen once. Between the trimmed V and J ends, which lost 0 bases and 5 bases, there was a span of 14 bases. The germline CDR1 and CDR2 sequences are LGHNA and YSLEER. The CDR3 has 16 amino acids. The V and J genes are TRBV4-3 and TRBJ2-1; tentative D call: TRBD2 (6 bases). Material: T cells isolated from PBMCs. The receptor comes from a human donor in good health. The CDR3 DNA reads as TGCGCCAGCAGCCAAGACTCGGGAGTAGAGGACAATGAGCAGTTCTTC. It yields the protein CASSQDSGVEDNEQFF.